This entry features one TCR beta chain sequence. This sample is part of a study of PD-L1 blockade in urothelial cancer. Background on the study: Male patients with bladder-origin urothelial cancer numbered about nine tenths of the roughly 29. At 6 weeks and at 3 weeks (second dose) after treatment start, blood was analyzed.

TCR analog templates of synthetic origin were spiked into each PCR. Assay: immunoSEQ multiplex PCR; the TCRdb copy retains only in-frame clones and omits some. The data hold roughly 50,000 clones, with about 85% observed a single time. Specified time point: pretreatment peripheral blood. It was locally advanced or metastatic urothelial carcinoma that patients had. CDR1 SGDLS and CDR2 YYNGEE come from the germline V gene. V lost 5 bases, J lost 5 bases, and 3 bases stayed unmatched. The CDR3 is made up of 13 amino acids. This chain links TRBV9 with TRBJ2-2; 7 bases fit TRBD1. This receptor was taken from a man in his 70s with urothelial cancer. Sequenced material: PBMCs, taken around atezolizumab (anti-PD-L1) treatment. The CDR3 sequence: CASRQGFTGELFF. CDR3 nucleotides: TGTGCCAGCAGACAGGGGTTTACCGGGGAGCTGTTTTTT.